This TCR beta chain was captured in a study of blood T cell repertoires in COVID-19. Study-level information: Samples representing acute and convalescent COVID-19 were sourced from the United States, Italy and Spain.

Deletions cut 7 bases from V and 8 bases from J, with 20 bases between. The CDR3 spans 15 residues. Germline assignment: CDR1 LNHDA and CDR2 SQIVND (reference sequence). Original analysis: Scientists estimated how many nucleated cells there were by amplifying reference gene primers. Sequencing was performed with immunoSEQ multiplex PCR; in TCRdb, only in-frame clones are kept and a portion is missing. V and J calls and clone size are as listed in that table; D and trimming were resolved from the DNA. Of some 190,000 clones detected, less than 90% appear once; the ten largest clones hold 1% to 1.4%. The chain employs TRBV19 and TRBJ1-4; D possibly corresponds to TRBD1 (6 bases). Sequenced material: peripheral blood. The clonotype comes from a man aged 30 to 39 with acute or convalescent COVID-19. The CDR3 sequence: CASTRVRGSYEKLFF. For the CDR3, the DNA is TGTGCCAGTACAAGGGTCAGGGGATCGTACGAAAAACTGTTTTTT.